This T cell receptor beta chain was captured in a study of CD8 T cells in Susac syndrome. This clonotype appeared a single time. Sequencing targeted TCR beta in T cells from blood (CD8+ and CD4+). The multiple sclerosis control group was made up of treatment-naive patients with stable or active relapsing-remitting disease. Negative isolation was used for CD8+ and CD4+ T cells and FACS enrichment for TEMRA cells. A quantity of about 0.5 to 1 ug RNA underwent reverse transcription using random hexamers. Amplification of TCR beta CDR3 was carried out by immunoSEQ multiplex PCR, which covered 54 Vbeta and 13 Jbeta segments. TCRdb re-analysed the immunoSEQ multiplex PCR reads in MiXCR, keeping a single row per CDR3 protein. The sample has hundreds of thousands of distinct CDR3 sequences, about 94% seen once; the top ten hold 0.055% to 0.075%. This CDR3 region has 15 residues. V shed 5 bases and J shed 4 bases, with 18 bases lying between them. Germline loops: CDR1 SEHNR, CDR2 FQNEAQ (reference sequence).

Input material: CD4+ T cells from PBMCs. The receptor comes from a human donor with multiple sclerosis. The chain couples TRBV7-9 to TRBJ2-7; D might be TRBD1 (6 bases). CDR3: CASSQITGMRYEQYF. CDR3 nucleotide sequence: TGTGCCAGCAGCCAGATTACAGGGATGAGGTACGAGCAGTACTTC. Full variable domain (missing parts from reference TRBV7-9 and TRBJ2-7): DTGVSQNPRHKITKRGQNVTFRCDPISEHNRLYWYRQTLGQGPEFLTYFQNEAQLEKSRLLSDRFSAERPKGSFSTLEIQRTEQGDSAMYLCASSQITGMRYEQYFGPGTRLTVT.